The 28 T cell receptor beta chains below come from one sample, sequenced in a study of OX40 agonist ivuxolimab in advanced cancers. The table came from immunoSEQ multiplex PCR; TCRdb's copy has only in-frame clones and leaves some out. The sample contains 70,000 to 75,000 clones, 84% of which appear only once. The sequenced sample was CD4+ or CD8+ T cells sorted from blood, obtained in a trial of the OX40 agonist ivuxolimab. Every receptor here comes from an adult with an advanced solid tumor such as melanoma, head and neck, liver or kidney cancer.

The chain uses TRBV6-1 and TRBJ1-2; D remains ambiguous. Germline CDR1 MNHNS, CDR2 SASEGT. CDR3 length: 10 residues. The V gene lost 2 bases and the J gene lost 7 bases, with 2 bases spanning the gap. CDR3: CASSEFGYTF. The CDR3 DNA sequence: TGTGCCAGCAGTGAATTTGGCTACACCTTC.

Concerning this clone itself: Other DNA sequences in this specimen translate into the identical CDR3. The DNA of the CDR3 is TGTGCCAGCAGCTTGGTTGCCTCTCGGGAGACCCAGTACTTC. Residues: CASSLVASRETQYF. The chain joins TRBV5-6 to TRBJ2-5; D gene uncertain. Looked up from germline, CDR1 is SGHDT and CDR2 is YYEEEE. The CDR3 spans 14 residues. V was pared by 0 bases and J by 5 bases, with 11 bases between.

J is TRBJ2-3 and V is TRBV11-2, with 10 positions matching TRBD1. CDR1 is SGHAT, CDR2 FQNNGV, per germline. The CDR3 spans 18 residues. J lost 4 bases, V lost 1 base, and 11 bases had no gene match. Here the CDR3 reads CASSLVDRGRTAPDTQYF. The CDR3 DNA reads TGTGCCAGCAGCTTAGTAGACAGGGGGCGGACTGCCCCAGATACGCAGTATTTT.

The chain links TRBV6-5 to TRBJ2-7; 10 bases are shared with TRBD2. The CDR3 is 15 amino acids. Germline values: CDR1 MNHEY, CDR2 SVGAGI. With 2 bases clipped from V and 2 bases from J, the junction kept 3 bases outside the gene matches. CDR3 residues: CASSYASGGAYEQYF. The CDR3 DNA reads as TGTGCCAGCAGTTACGCCAGCGGGGGGGCCTACGAGCAGTACTTC.

This sequence joins TRBV28 and TRBJ1-2; D is unclear. Germline V gives CDR1 MDHEN, CDR2 SYDVKM. The V end lost 10 bases, the J end lost 3 bases, and 18 bases lay between the germline ends. The CDR3 extends over 14 amino acids. The DNA for the CDR3 is TGTGCCACTCTAGAGTCCCGGGCCGACTATGGCTACACCTTC. Its translation is CATLESRADYGYTF.

Remarks on this clone: Other DNA sequences in this sample translate to the same CDR3. This chain connects TRBV7-9 to TRBJ2-6; D ambiguous. The CDR3 is 15 amino acids. Trimming stripped 5 bases from V and 2 bases from J, with 10 bases between. Germline values: CDR1 SEHNR, CDR2 FQNEAQ (reference sequence). CDR3 in DNA: TGTGCCAGCAGCCCGTGGACGCCTGGGGCCAACGTCCTGACTTTC. Its translation is CASSPWTPGANVLTF.

V is TRBV28 and J is TRBJ2-1; 10 bases match TRBD2. The length of the CDR3 is 16 residues. V was clipped by 5 bases and J by 6 bases; unmatched bases: 10. Germline V lookup: CDR1 MDHEN, CDR2 SYDVKM. CDR3 sequence (DNA): TGTGCCAGCAGTCATTTAAGCGGGGGGGCTATCAATGAGCAGTTCTTC. It translates to CASSHLSGGAINEQFF.

The V gene is TRBV14, the J gene TRBJ2-5; D perhaps matches TRBD2 (6 bases). The CDR3 consists of 15 residues. The V gene lost 0 bases and the J gene lost 0 bases, with 8 bases spanning the gap. Germline V gene data show CDR1 as SGHDN and CDR2 as FVKESK. The CDR3 bases are TGTGCCAGCAGCCAAGATCGGGGGTACCAAGAGACCCAGTACTTC. This sequence encodes CASSQDRGYQETQYF.

Only a few counts were recorded for this clone. The chain is built from TRBV2 and TRBJ1-3; 7 bases align to TRBD1. The junction had 0 bases not matched to a gene; V was cut back by 8 bases and J by 2 bases. Germline loops: CDR1 SNHLY, CDR2 FYNNEI. The CDR3 is 12 residues long. The CDR3 bases are TGTGCCAGCCAGGGGGCTGGAAACACCATATATTTT. Translation: CASQGAGNTIYF. Based on the CDR3 plus reference TRBV2 and TRBJ1-3, the full variable domain is EPEVTQTPSHQVTQMGQEVILRCVPISNHLYFYWYRQILGQKVEFLVSFYNNEISEKSEIFDDQFSVERPDGSNFTLKIRSTKLEDSAMYFCASQGAGNTIYFGEGSWLTVV.

This rearrangement joins TRBV15 to TRBJ2-5; 7 bases match TRBD1. Germline loops: CDR1 LNHNV, CDR2 YYDKDF (reference sequence). V lost 1 base, J lost 2 bases, and 4 bases stayed unmatched. The CDR3 contains 15 residues. The CDR3 coding sequence is TGTGCCACCAGCAGAGGTGGGGGACAGCAAGAGACCCAGTACTTC. Encoded protein: CATSRGGGQQETQYF.

The chain carries TRBV6-5 and TRBJ1-2, with 8 nucleotides matching TRBD1. Germline-derived CDR1 and CDR2 are MNHEY and SVGAGI. The CDR3 is made up of 13 amino acids. V trimming: 5 bases; J trimming: 3 bases; junction bases outside the gene matches: 2. The CDR3 region is CASSRDRYYGYTF. For the CDR3, the DNA is TGTGCCAGCAGTAGGGACAGGTACTATGGCTACACCTTC.

The chain is built from TRBV9 and TRBJ2-6; TRBD1 aligns across 8 bases. The CDR3 is made up of 15 amino acids. CDR1 and CDR2 from the germline V gene are SGDLS and YYNGEE. Trimming removed 4 bases from V and 2 bases from J; junction bases left unmatched: 2. The CDR3 nucleotides read TGTGCCAGCAGCTCACAGGGGGCTGGGGCCAACGTCCTGACTTTC. Amino acids: CASSSQGAGANVLTF. Variable domain in full (rest from reference TRBV9 and TRBJ2-6): DSGVTQTPKHLITATGQRVTLRCSPRSGDLSVYWYQQSLDQGLQFLIQYYNGEERAKGNILERFSAQQFPDLHSELNLSSLELGDSALYFCASSSQGAGANVLTFGAGSRLTVL.

V and J are TRBV5-1 and TRBJ1-4, with 11 bases matching TRBD1. Germline loops: CDR1 SGHRS, CDR2 YFSETQ. Trimming removed 4 bases from V and 8 bases from J; junction bases left unmatched: 4. CDR3 length: 14 residues. CDR3 DNA: TGCGCCAGCAGCCGGGGACAGGGGGGCGAAAAACTGTTTTTT. Protein sequence: CASSRGQGGEKLFF.

Worth noting for this clone: At the DNA level, this CDR3 is encoded by other sequences in the same sample as well. This chain connects TRBV7-9 to TRBJ2-1; the D gene could be TRBD1 or TRBD2 (5 bases each). Germline CDR1 reads SEHNR; CDR2 reads FQNEAQ (reference sequence). The CDR3 totals 13 residues. Trimming shortened V by 1 base and J by 7 bases, and 8 bases separated the two germline ends. CDR3 sequence: CASSLVGGNEQFF. CDR3 nucleotide sequence: TGTGCCAGCAGCTTAGTTGGGGGAAATGAGCAGTTCTTC.

The chain is built from TRBV18 and TRBJ2-6; 7 nucleotides line up with TRBD2. The germline V gene has CDR1 KGHSH and CDR2 LQKENI. V shed 6 bases, J shed 0 bases, and the junction held 11 bases outside the gene matches. The CDR3 totals 18 residues. The CDR3 DNA is TGTGCCAGCTCGGGGGGGACGCCTCTTTTCTCTGGGGCCAACGTCCTGACTTTC. It yields the protein CASSGGTPLFSGANVLTF.

The chain combines TRBV5-1 with TRBJ2-3; perhaps TRBD1 as D (6 bases). Trimming removed 0 bases at V and 4 bases at J, with 12 bases between. The CDR3 is 15 amino acids. Germline V gene data show CDR1 as SGHRS and CDR2 as YFSETQ. CDR3 DNA: TGCGCCAGCAGCTTGGCTTTGGCAGGGGCAGATACGCAGTATTTT. Translated, it gives CASSLALAGADTQYF. Full variable domain (rest looked up from reference TRBV5-1 and TRBJ2-3): KAGVTQTPRYLIKTRGQQVTLSCSPISGHRSVSWYQQTPGQGLQFLFEYFSETQRNKGNFPGRFSGRQFSNSRSEMNVSTLELGDSALYLCASSLALAGADTQYFGPGTRLTVL.

The chain has TRBV5-6 and TRBJ1-2; TRBD1 is a possible D gene (5 bases). Germline V gives CDR1 SGHDT, CDR2 YYEEEE. The CDR3 loop spans 15 amino acids. The germline V and J ends were trimmed by 3 bases and 4 bases, with 16 bases remaining between them. For the CDR3, the DNA is TGTGCCAGCAGCTCCACCCACCTCGGGGGCTATGGCTACACCTTC. It is translated as CASSSTHLGGYGYTF.

The chain is built from TRBV10-1 and TRBJ1-1; possibly TRBD1 for D (5 bases). The CDR3 is 16 amino acids. V dropped 8 bases and J dropped 0 bases, with 19 bases sitting between them. Germline-derived CDR1 and CDR2 are WNHNN and SYGVQD (reference sequence). Here the CDR3 DNA reads TGCGCCAGCCCCCCGGGGGGTAGAGGGATGAACACTGAAGCTTTCTTT. Translation: CASPPGGRGMNTEAFF.

This sequence joins TRBV5-1 and TRBJ2-3; the match to TRBD2 covers 12 bases. Unmatched junction bases numbered 9, after V lost 4 bases and J lost 6 bases. This CDR3 has 16 residues. Germline CDR1 is SGHRS and CDR2 is YFSETQ. CDR3 DNA: TGCGCCAGCAGCAGCGCTAGCGGGGGGGCCGGGGATACGCAGTATTTT. It specifies CASSSASGGAGDTQYF.

The V gene is TRBV9, the J gene TRBJ1-1, with a tentative D call TRBD1 (6 bases). Trimming left V 4 bases short and J 11 bases short, with 18 bases between. The CDR3 runs to 13 residues. Germline V gene lookup returns CDR1 SGDLS and CDR2 YYNGEE. CDR3 coding DNA: TGTGCCAGCAGCTCTCGGACAGTCGGGAGGGCTTTCTTT. Translated: CASSSRTVGRAFF.

The chain joins TRBV7-8 to TRBJ1-3, with 10 positions matching TRBD1. With V trimmed by 3 bases and J by 8 bases, 4 bases remained unmatched. This CDR3 is 14 amino acids long. Germline V CDR1 and CDR2: SGHVS, FQNEAQ. This CDR3 is CASSFRDRGDTIYF. CDR3 sequence (DNA): TGTGCCAGCAGCTTCCGGGACAGGGGAGACACCATATATTTT.

The chain links TRBV15 to TRBJ2-5; D is undetermined. The CDR3 totals 14 residues. V gave up 0 bases and J gave up 3 bases, with 8 bases separating them. From germline, CDR1 is LNHNV and CDR2 YYDKDF (reference sequence). The DNA for the CDR3 is TGTGCCACCAGCAGAGATCTGGCAGAAGAGACCCAGTACTTC. It yields the protein CATSRDLAEETQYF. The entire variable domain, with the rest obtained from reference TRBV15 and TRBJ2-5, is as follows: DAMVIQNPRYQVTQFGKPVTLSCSQTLNHNVMYWYQQKSSQAPKLLFHYYDKDFNNEADTPDNFQSRRPNTSFCFLDIRSPGLGDTAMYLCATSRDLAEETQYFGPGTRLLVL.

The chain couples TRBV15 to TRBJ2-5; D is possibly TRBD2 (5 bases). Trimming cost V 5 bases and J 0 bases, with 13 bases left between them. The CDR3 consists of 15 residues. The germline V gene encodes CDR1 LNHNV and CDR2 YYDKDF (reference sequence). The CDR3 loop is CATSDGGADQETQYF. The CDR3 nucleotides read TGTGCCACCAGCGACGGAGGAGCGGACCAAGAGACCCAGTACTTC.

This clone came up a few times. The rearrangement joins TRBV5-4 to TRBJ2-3; D is tentatively TRBD1 or TRBD2 (5 bases each). CDR1 and CDR2 from the germline V gene are SGHNT and YYREEE (reference sequence). The V end was cut by 4 bases, the J end by 9 bases, with 21 bases between. The length of the CDR3 is 15 residues. CDR3 protein: CASSLGADRRGTQYF. DNA of the CDR3: TGTGCCAGCAGCCTGGGCGCAGACCGCCGGGGCACGCAGTATTTT. The full variable domain, its missing parts supplied by reference TRBV5-4 and TRBJ2-3, is ETGVTQSPTHLIKTRGQQVTLRCSSQSGHNTVSWYQQALGQGPQFIFQYYREEENGRGNFPPRFSGLQFPNYSSELNVNALELDDSALYLCASSLGADRRGTQYFGPGTRLTVL.

V is TRBV19 and J is TRBJ1-2; TRBD1 agrees at 7 bases. From germline, CDR1 is LNHDA and CDR2 SQIVND (reference sequence). The CDR3 spans 15 residues. J lost 1 base, V lost 5 bases, and 7 bases had no gene match. CDR3 coding DNA: TGTGCCAGTAGTTCTACAGGGGTCCATAACTATGGCTACACCTTC. Residues: CASSSTGVHNYGYTF.

Here the CDR3 DNA reads TGTGCCAGCAGCTCCGGGACAGGGACCCTGAATGAGCAGTTCTTC. Translating gives CASSSGTGTLNEQFF. The chain is built from TRBV11-2 and TRBJ2-1, with TRBD1 matching 9 bases. The junction had 8 bases not matched to a gene; V was cut back by 4 bases and J by 7 bases. The CDR3 totals 15 residues. Germline V gene sequence: CDR1 SGHAT, CDR2 FQNNGV.

The chain employs TRBV7-9 and TRBJ2-2; no definite D call. The CDR3 has 14 residues. The ends were cut back, 1 base at V and 0 bases at J, with 3 bases in the middle. The germline CDR1 and CDR2 sequences are SEHNR and FQNEAQ (reference sequence). The CDR3 protein is CASSLGANTGELFF. The CDR3 DNA is TGTGCCAGCAGCTTAGGGGCGAACACCGGGGAGCTGTTTTTT.

The rearrangement uses TRBV18 and TRBJ1-6, with 10 nucleotides matching TRBD1. V shed 3 bases, J shed 3 bases, and the junction held 8 bases outside the gene matches. The CDR3 is 18 amino acids. CDR1 is KGHSH, CDR2 LQKENI, per germline. CDR3 amino acids: CASSPPPTGGFYNSPLHF. CDR3 DNA: TGTGCCAGCTCACCCCCCCCGACAGGGGGCTTCTATAATTCACCCCTCCACTTT.